The TCR beta chain described here comes from a study of CD8 T cells in Susac syndrome (dated by TCRdb to about 2019). In the study overall: The study used repertoire sequencing to test whether antigen drove CD8+ T cell activation and differentiation in Susac syndrome. The clonality of the CD8+ T cell repertoire was compared across approximately twelve healthy donors, about 14 Susac syndrome patients and 15 multiple sclerosis patients.

High-throughput TCR beta sequencing profiled peripheral blood CD8+ and CD4+ T cells from healthy donors, Susac syndrome patients and multiple sclerosis patients. Healthy donors were age- and sex-matched controls. Bulk CD8+ and CD4+ T cells were purified magnetically by negative isolation, whereas CD8+ TEMRA cells were enriched by FACS. Blood was collected in EDTA tubes and processed within 24 hours, with PBMCs isolated through density gradient centrifugation. PBMCs destined for TCR sequencing were cryopreserved in liquid nitrogen and later thawed in a 37 °C water bath. A purity of at least 90% was achieved for sorted or isolated CD4+, CD8+ and CD8+ TEMRA cells. RNA was extracted using the RNeasy kit, and roughly 0.45 to 1 microgram was reverse transcribed with random hexamers. TCR beta CDR3 regions were amplified with the immunoSEQ multiplex PCR assay covering 54 Vbeta and 13 Jbeta segments. PCR amplification bias was corrected using a synthetic template baseline for primer optimization and computational correction. Per the original workflow: Reads were assigned to V, D and J genes according to IMGT and analyzed in immunoSEQ Analyzer, with only productive sequences retained. To calculate clonality, Shannon entropy was normalized by log2 of the number of productive unique sequences and then subtracted from one. For each patient and control, public and private clones were evaluated within the 100 most prevalent clones. Clones were defined as Susac-specific if absent from the healthy and MS cohorts, from approximately 1,100 published viral clones and from other ImmuneACCESS disease sequences. Using fastp at Q25 and MiXCR, TCRdb reprocessed the public reads and kept productive beta chains. CDR3 protein sequences are deduplicated, and each keeps its most common genes and DNA. For this entry, the V and J calls and clone size follow TCRdb and not the study's own pipeline. This sample gives approximately 100,000 distinct CDR3 sequences in total; approximately 90% of them show up just once. The ten largest clones add up to about 0.11% of the sample.

With respect to this clonotype: No cognate antigen has been identified for it. No base-level quality is on record; no much larger clone is a single base apart.

Paper-wide results and their limitations: The TCR sequencing and HLA analysis was acknowledged to have included a relatively small number of individuals.

Trimmed from V: 1 base; trimmed from J: 4 bases; junction bases lacking a gene match: 4. The germline V gene gives CDR1 as SGDLS and CDR2 as YYNGEE. Including the terminal cysteine and phenylalanine, the CDR3 comprises 16 residues. CDR3 DNA only is kept here, 48 bases in frame from base 1. The specimen sequenced was CD8+ T cells from PBMCs. The receptor's source is a human donor in good health. The chain joins TRBV9 to TRBJ2-3; 12 junctional bases match TRBD2. The sequenced DNA: TGTGCCAGCAGCGTACTAGCGGGGGGGAGAGCAGATACGCAGTATTTT. It is translated as CASSVLAGGRADTQYF.